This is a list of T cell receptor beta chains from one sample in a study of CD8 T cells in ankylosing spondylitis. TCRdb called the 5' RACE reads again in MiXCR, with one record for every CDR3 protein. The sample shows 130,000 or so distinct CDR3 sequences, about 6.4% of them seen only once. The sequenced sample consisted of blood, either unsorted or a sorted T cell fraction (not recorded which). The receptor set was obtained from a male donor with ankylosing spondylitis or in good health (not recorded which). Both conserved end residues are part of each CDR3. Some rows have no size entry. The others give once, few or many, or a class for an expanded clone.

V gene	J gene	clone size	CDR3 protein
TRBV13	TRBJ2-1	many	CASSQGTSAYNEQFF
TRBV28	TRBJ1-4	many	CASRPGGTGQEKLFF
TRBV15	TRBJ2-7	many	CATSRDWDGGRGSYEQYF
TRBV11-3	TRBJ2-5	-	CASSTQGASETQYF
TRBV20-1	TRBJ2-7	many	CSARRDRGVYEQYF
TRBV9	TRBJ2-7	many	CASSVEPGSYEQYF
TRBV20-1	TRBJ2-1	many	CSAPTTGLGDNEQFF
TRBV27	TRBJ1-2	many	CASSPSGRSYGYTF
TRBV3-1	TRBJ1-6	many	CASSQDGGGAPNSPLHF
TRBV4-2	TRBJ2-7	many	CASSQDRRAVAYEQYF
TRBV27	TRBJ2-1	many	CASSLAYGGEQFF
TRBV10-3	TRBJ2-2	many	CAIRVGQNTGELFF
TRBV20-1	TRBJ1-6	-	CSALPTGGLGGSPLHF
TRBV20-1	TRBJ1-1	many	CSASGGLGNTEAFF
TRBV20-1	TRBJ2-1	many	CSESGVNNEQFF
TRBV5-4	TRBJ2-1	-	CASSLDSGTSYNEQFF
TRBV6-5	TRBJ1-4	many	CASSSTGATNEKLFF
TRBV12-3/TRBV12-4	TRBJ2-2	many	CASSSRDGGELFF
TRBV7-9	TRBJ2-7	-	CASSYRGREQYF
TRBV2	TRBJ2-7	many	CASRGDLRISYEQYF
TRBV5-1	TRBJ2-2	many	CASSQRISRGTGELFF
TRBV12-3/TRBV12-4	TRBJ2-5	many	CASSLHVTSVGQETQYF
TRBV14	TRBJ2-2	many	CASSQGIYTGELFF
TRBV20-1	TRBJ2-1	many	CSASLGLYNEQFF
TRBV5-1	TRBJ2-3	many	CASGSGLAGDTQYF
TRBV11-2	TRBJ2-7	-	CASSLVGQESYEQYF
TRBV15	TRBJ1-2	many	CATSFKTGGGYGYTF
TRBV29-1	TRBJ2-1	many	CSVKASITGTYNEQFF
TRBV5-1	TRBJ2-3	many	CASSQRRGRYTDTQYF
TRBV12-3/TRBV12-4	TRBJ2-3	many	CASSLGTGSDTQYF
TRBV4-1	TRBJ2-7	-	CASSHPQGVSYEQYF
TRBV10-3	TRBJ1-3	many	CAIGLGVPMAGNTIYF
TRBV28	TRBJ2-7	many	CASSFVLLTYEQYF
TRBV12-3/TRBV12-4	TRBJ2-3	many	CASSLLVTTSTDTQYF
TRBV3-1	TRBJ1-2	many	CASSPGQGAYGYTF
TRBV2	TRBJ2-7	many	CASRAQGGSSYEQYF
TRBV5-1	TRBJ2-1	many	CASSRALAGGPMGNEQFF
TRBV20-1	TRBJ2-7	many	CSARVGGAAREQYF
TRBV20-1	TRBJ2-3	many	CSASLAGGRRDTQYF
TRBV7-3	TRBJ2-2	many	CASSLMSGRSAGELFF
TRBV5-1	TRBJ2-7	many	CASYNRGTAYEQYF
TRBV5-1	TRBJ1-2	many	CASSLVLGDGYTF
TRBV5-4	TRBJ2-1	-	CASSPRAGEQFF
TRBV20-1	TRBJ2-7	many	CSARPGPEQYF
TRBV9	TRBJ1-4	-	CASSVGGGSEKLFF
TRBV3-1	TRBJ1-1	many	CASSHGGQGDEAFF
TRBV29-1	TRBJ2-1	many	CSVEQGKNEQFF
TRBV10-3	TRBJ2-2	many	CASQRRAANTGELFF
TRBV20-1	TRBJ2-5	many	CSAREAGRETQYF
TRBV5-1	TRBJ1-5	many	CASGHGGQMNQPQHF
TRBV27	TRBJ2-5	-	CASSANRGPIGQETQYF
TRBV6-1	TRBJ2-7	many	CASSRTSGRISYEQYF
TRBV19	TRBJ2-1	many	CASSTGVSYNEQFF